This entry concerns a single T cell receptor beta chain. Its antigen target is currently unknown. Per-base quality was not reported, and no clone a single base away is much larger than it. The data derive from a study of T cell responses to AZD1222 COVID-19 vaccine (dated by TCRdb to 2020 to 2023). For the wider study: TCR sequencing was performed for 230 to 250 trial participants, of whom roughly 200 were given two doses of AZD1222 and around 26 were given two doses of MenACWY control vaccine. Trial participants were enrolled into age subgroups of 18-55, 56-69 and 70-plus years, which contained about 150, 28 and 57 TCR-sequenced participants, respectively.

Study-level results and caveats: After two AZD1222 doses, both the breadth and the depth of spike-specific TCRs were significantly higher than at day 0 and than in MenACWY recipients. CD4 TCRs associated with the vaccine covered the entire spike protein, and the dominant responses were in regions 160-218 and 743-854. Reportedly, close to half of the unique spike-specific TCRs recognized epitopes lying outside the regions that are mutated in the B.1.351 and B.1.1.7 variants. Participants were mostly white British, with more females than males. The authors suggested clonal diversity may have been underestimated. No day 14 peak-response samples were available, so repertoires were characterized only after the peak T cell response. In the small 56-69-year group, the increase in depth fell short of significance, most likely because of low power. Conclusions about previously exposed vaccinees are limited because only 5 or 6 AZD1222 recipients were SARS-CoV-2 seropositive at baseline.

The CDR3 has 16 amino acids, counting the end cysteine and phenylalanine. Only the CDR3 portion is preserved as DNA: 48 bases, with reading frame beginning at the first base. V is pared back by 4 bases and J by 3 bases, with 17 bases lying between the germline termini. From a lookup of the germline V gene (reference sequence), CDR1 and CDR2 are LNHDA and SQIVND. The CDR3 regions of human TCRbeta chains were analyzed by immunosequencing. As for how the authors treated the data: Repertoire TCRs were checked for matches against a reference library of SARS-CoV-2-specific TCRs that had been generated using the MIRA antigen-specificity platform. Breadth was defined as the fraction of unique TCRs that were SARS-CoV-2-associated, and depth was defined as the fraction of total T cells that were SARS-CoV-2-associated. Using the MIRA data, every spike-specific TCR was mapped to the spike region that the TCR reacted to and assigned to either a CD4 or a CD8 class. Log10-transformed breadth and depth values were compared by one-way ANOVA with Sidak's multiple comparisons tests. Here the immuneACCESS table is served through TCRdb, limited to in-frame sequences with V and J called. Missing clones are a known gap in these copies; in checked studies unresolved V genes cover under half, and the rest lacks a known reason. V and J calls plus clone size are reproduced from that table; the DNA served to infer D and trimming. The sample table shows 150,000 to 250,000 clones, and around 93% are seen once. The ten biggest clones cover more than 0.8% of the sample.

The time point label, read with the paper, signifies: about 28 days (+/-7) after the second vaccine dose. Because spike-specific TCR depth and breadth did not differ between the two schedules, AZD1222 recipients who got a second dose at roughly 4 weeks were pooled with those who got a second dose at roughly 12 weeks. Vaccinee samples were obtained from the UK trials COV001 and COV002, which included a single-blind randomized controlled phase 2/3 trial of AZD1222 (ChAdOx1 nCoV-19) in healthy adults. Trial participant PBMC samples were collected at day 0 and day 28 after the second dose for TCRbeta chain sequencing.

The origin of this receptor is an adult who received the AZD1222 COVID-19 vaccine. Source: peripheral blood, taken 28 days after the second AZD1222 dose. Recombination linked TRBV19 to TRBJ2-3; the D gene is possibly TRBD2, with 6 bases matching. For the CDR3, the sequence is CASSRKAGGATDTQYF. The DNA is TGTGCCAGTAGTAGAAAAGCGGGCGGGGCAACAGATACGCAGTATTTT. Reference TRBV19 and TRBJ2-3 proteins supply the regions before and after the CDR3; the full variable domain is: DGGITQSPKYLFRKEGQNVTLSCEQNLNHDAMYWYRQDPGQGLRLIYYSQIVNDFQKGDIAEGYSVSREKKESFPLTVTSAQKNPTAFYLCASSRKAGGATDTQYFGPGTRLTVL.